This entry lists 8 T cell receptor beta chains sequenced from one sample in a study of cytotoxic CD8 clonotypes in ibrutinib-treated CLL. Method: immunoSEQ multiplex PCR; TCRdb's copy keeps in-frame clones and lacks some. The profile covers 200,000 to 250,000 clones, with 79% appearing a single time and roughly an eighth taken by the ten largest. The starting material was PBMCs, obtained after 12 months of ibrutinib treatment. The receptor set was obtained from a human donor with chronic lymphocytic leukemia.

CDR3 residues: CASSWTGNEQFF. In DNA form, the CDR3 reads TGTGCCAGTAGTTGGACTGGAAATGAGCAGTTCTTC. This chain connects TRBV19 to TRBJ2-1; possibly TRBD2 for D (5 bases). CDR1 LNHDA and CDR2 SQIVND come from the germline V gene (reference sequence). This CDR3 is 12 amino acids long. The V gene lost 5 bases and the J gene lost 7 bases, with 9 bases spanning the gap.

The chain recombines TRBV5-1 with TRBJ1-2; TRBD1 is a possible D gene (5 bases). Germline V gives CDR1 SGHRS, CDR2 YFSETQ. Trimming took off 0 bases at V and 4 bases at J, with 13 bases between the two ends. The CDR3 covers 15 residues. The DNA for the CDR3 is TGCGCCAGCAGCTTGGTTGGGGGAGGGAGCTATGGCTACACCTTC. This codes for CASSLVGGGSYGYTF.

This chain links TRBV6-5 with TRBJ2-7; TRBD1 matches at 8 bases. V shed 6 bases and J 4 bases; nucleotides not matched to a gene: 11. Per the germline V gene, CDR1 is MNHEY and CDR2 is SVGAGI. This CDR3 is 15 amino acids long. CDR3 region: CASRVGQGKGYEQYF. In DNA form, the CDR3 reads TGTGCCAGCAGGGTCGGACAGGGCAAGGGATACGAGCAGTACTTC.

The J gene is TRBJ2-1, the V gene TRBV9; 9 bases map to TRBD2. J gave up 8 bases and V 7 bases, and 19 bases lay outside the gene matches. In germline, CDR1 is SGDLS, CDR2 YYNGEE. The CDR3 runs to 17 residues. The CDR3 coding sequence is TGTGCCAGCTCCCCCCAGTCGCGGGGGGGGCGATTAGATGAGCAGTTCTTC. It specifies CASSPQSRGGRLDEQFF.

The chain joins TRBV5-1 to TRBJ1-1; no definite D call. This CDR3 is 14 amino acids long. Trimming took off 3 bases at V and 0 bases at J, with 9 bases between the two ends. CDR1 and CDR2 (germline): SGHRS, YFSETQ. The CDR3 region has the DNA TGCGCCAGCAGCTGGGAGACAATGAACACTGAAGCTTTCTTT. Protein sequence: CASSWETMNTEAFF.

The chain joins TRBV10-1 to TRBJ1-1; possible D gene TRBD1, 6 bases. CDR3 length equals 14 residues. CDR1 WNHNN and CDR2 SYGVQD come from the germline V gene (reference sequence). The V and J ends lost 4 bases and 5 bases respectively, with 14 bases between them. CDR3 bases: TGCGCCAGCAGTGGGTGGGGGGCAGGGACTGAAGCTTTCTTT. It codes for CASSGWGAGTEAFF.

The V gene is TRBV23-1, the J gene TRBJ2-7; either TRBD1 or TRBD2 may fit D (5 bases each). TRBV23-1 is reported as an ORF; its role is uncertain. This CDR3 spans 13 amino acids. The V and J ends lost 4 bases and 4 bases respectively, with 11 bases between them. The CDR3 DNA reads TGCGCCAGCAGTCGGGGACGGTATTACGAGCAGTACTTC. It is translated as CASSRGRYYEQYF.

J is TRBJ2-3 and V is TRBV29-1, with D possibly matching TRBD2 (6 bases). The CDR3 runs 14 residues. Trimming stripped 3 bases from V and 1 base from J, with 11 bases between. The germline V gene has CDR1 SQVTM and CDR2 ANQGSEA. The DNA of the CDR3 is TGCAGCGTTGATTCGGGGGTCGGCACAGATACGCAGTATTTT. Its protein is CSVDSGVGTDTQYF.